These T cell receptor beta chains were read from a single sample in a study of technical replicates of blood from a handful of donors. Libraries were prepared by immunoSEQ multiplex PCR; TCRdb keeps only in-frame clonotypes and omits some of them. Found here are tens of thousands of clones, nearly 97% of them singletons; the top ten hold less than 0.25%. The sample consisted of T cells isolated from PBMCs. These receptor sequences come from a human donor in good health. The CDR3 runs from the conserved cysteine through the conserved F or W. A D gene is named only where the DNA matches it firmly. The size of a clone is reported for some rows only, either as once, few or many, or as a class for expanded clones.

clone_size: .; d_call: .; j_call: TRBJ2-3; cdr3_length: 14; v_call: TRBV27; cdr3_nt: TGTGCCAGCAGACTGGGGGGAAGCACAGATACGCAGTATTTT; cdr3_aa: CASRLGGSTDTQYF
clone_size: .; d_call: TRBD2; j_call: TRBJ2-1; cdr3_length: 14; v_call: TRBV29-1; cdr3_nt: TGCAGCGTTGACTACGGGAGGGCCGACAATGAGCAGTTCTTC; cdr3_aa: CSVDYGRADNEQFF
clone_size: .; d_call: .; j_call: TRBJ2-3; cdr3_length: 16; v_call: TRBV19; cdr3_nt: TGTGCCAGTAGTACCCCGGGACTCGGGTGGACAGATACGCAGTATTTT; cdr3_aa: CASSTPGLGWTDTQYF
clone_size: .; d_call: .; j_call: TRBJ2-5; cdr3_length: 14; v_call: TRBV25-1; cdr3_nt: TGTGCCAGCACCCAGGGGGAGGTATGGAGGCCCCAGTACTTC; cdr3_aa: CASTQGEVWRPQYF
clone_size: .; d_call: .; j_call: TRBJ1-6; cdr3_length: 12; v_call: TRBV4-1; cdr3_nt: TGCGCCAGCAGCCAGCTAGGTTCACCCCTCCACTTT; cdr3_aa: CASSQLGSPLHF
clone_size: .; d_call: TRBD2; j_call: TRBJ2-7; cdr3_length: 15; v_call: TRBV28; cdr3_nt: TGTGCCAGCAGTTTCTACATTAGCGGGTCCTACGAGCAGTACTTC; cdr3_aa: CASSFYISGSYEQYF
clone_size: .; d_call: TRBD2; j_call: TRBJ2-2; cdr3_length: 15; v_call: TRBV11-2; cdr3_nt: TGTGCCAGCAGCTTTATAGCGGGGGTGGTCGGGGAGCTGTTTTTT; cdr3_aa: CASSFIAGVVGELFF
clone_size: .; d_call: TRBD2; j_call: TRBJ2-1; cdr3_length: 17; v_call: TRBV28; cdr3_nt: TGTGCCAGCAGTCCGGGAACCGGGACTAGCGGTAACAATGAGCAGTTCTTC; cdr3_aa: CASSPGTGTSGNNEQFF
clone_size: .; d_call: .; j_call: TRBJ2-6; cdr3_length: 14; v_call: TRBV6-1; cdr3_nt: TGTGCCAGCAAACCCTTCGGTGGGGCCAACGTCCTGACTTTC; cdr3_aa: CASKPFGGANVLTF
clone_size: .; d_call: .; j_call: TRBJ1-5; cdr3_length: 18; v_call: TRBV30; cdr3_nt: TGTGCCTGGAGTGTAGGGCAGGGAAAGATTAGGATGAATCAGCCCCAGCATTTT; cdr3_aa: CAWSVGQGKIRMNQPQHF
clone_size: once; d_call: .; j_call: TRBJ2-1; cdr3_length: 17; v_call: TRBV4-1; cdr3_nt: TGCGCCAGCAGCCAGACAACTAGCTCCTCTCCCTACAATGAGCAGTTCTTC; cdr3_aa: CASSQTTSSSPYNEQFF
clone_size: .; d_call: .; j_call: TRBJ2-7; cdr3_length: 16; v_call: TRBV7-8; cdr3_nt: TGTGCCAGCAGCTTAAGGGGTGGGGGCAGCACCTACGAGCAGTACTTC; cdr3_aa: CASSLRGGGSTYEQYF
clone_size: .; d_call: .; j_call: TRBJ2-7; cdr3_length: 11; v_call: TRBV30; cdr3_nt: TGTGCCTGGACGCCAGGGCACGAGCAGTACTTC; cdr3_aa: CAWTPGHEQYF
clone_size: .; d_call: TRBD1; j_call: TRBJ2-7; cdr3_length: 14; v_call: TRBV10-2; cdr3_nt: TGCGCCAGCAGGAGGACAGGGGGACAAGGCGAGCAGTACTTC; cdr3_aa: CASRRTGGQGEQYF
clone_size: .; d_call: TRBD1; j_call: TRBJ2-3; cdr3_length: 16; v_call: TRBV11-2; cdr3_nt: TGTGCCAGCAGCTCTAGGGACAGGTCTAGCACAGATACGCAGTATTTT; cdr3_aa: CASSSRDRSSTDTQYF
clone_size: .; d_call: TRBD2; j_call: TRBJ2-3; cdr3_length: 15; v_call: TRBV7-3; cdr3_nt: TGTGCCAGCAGCTTAGCTAGCGGGGGCACAGATACGCAGTATTTT; cdr3_aa: CASSLASGGTDTQYF
clone_size: .; d_call: .; j_call: TRBJ2-1; cdr3_length: 15; v_call: TRBV6-5; cdr3_nt: TGTGCCAGCAGCAAATCTCAGGCCGGGACTCGGACCCAGTTCTTC; cdr3_aa: CASSKSQAGTRTQFF
clone_size: .; d_call: .; j_call: TRBJ1-1; cdr3_length: 15; v_call: TRBV18; cdr3_nt: TGTGCCAGCTCACCACCGGAGGGGTGGGCCACTGAAGCTTTCTTT; cdr3_aa: CASSPPEGWATEAFF
clone_size: .; d_call: .; j_call: TRBJ1-1; cdr3_length: 13; v_call: TRBV19; cdr3_nt: TGTGCCAGTAGTCCCCACAGGGACACTGAAGCTTTCTTT; cdr3_aa: CASSPHRDTEAFF
clone_size: .; d_call: .; j_call: TRBJ1-2; cdr3_length: 13; v_call: TRBV18; cdr3_nt: TGTGCCAGCTCACCACCAGGGGGAGATGGCTACACCTTC; cdr3_aa: CASSPPGGDGYTF
clone_size: .; d_call: .; j_call: TRBJ2-2; cdr3_length: 16; v_call: TRBV10-3; cdr3_nt: TGTGCCATCAGTGAGAAGGACAACCCGAACACCGGGGAGCTGTTTTTT; cdr3_aa: CAISEKDNPNTGELFF
clone_size: .; d_call: TRBD1; j_call: TRBJ1-3; cdr3_length: 17; v_call: TRBV11-3; cdr3_nt: TGTGCCAGCAGCTTAGGGGACAGGGGAGTCTCTGGAAACACCATATATTTT; cdr3_aa: CASSLGDRGVSGNTIYF
clone_size: .; d_call: TRBD1; j_call: TRBJ1-3; cdr3_length: 15; v_call: TRBV15; cdr3_nt: TGTGCCACCAGCAGAGACAGGGGGTCAGGAAACACCATATATTTT; cdr3_aa: CATSRDRGSGNTIYF
clone_size: .; d_call: TRBD1; j_call: TRBJ1-1; cdr3_length: 15; v_call: TRBV28; cdr3_nt: TGTGCCAGCAGTACCCTGGGACAGGGGGACACTGAAGCTTTCTTT; cdr3_aa: CASSTLGQGDTEAFF
clone_size: .; d_call: TRBD2; j_call: TRBJ2-1; cdr3_length: 15; v_call: TRBV2; cdr3_nt: TGTGCCAGCAGTGACATCGGGAGGAGGTATCTTAAGCAGTTCTTC; cdr3_aa: CASSDIGRRYLKQFF
clone_size: once; d_call: .; j_call: TRBJ2-7; cdr3_length: 15; v_call: TRBV5-6; cdr3_nt: TGTGCCAGCAGCTTGGAGGGACTTACCCCCTACGAGCAGTACTTC; cdr3_aa: CASSLEGLTPYEQYF
clone_size: .; d_call: TRBD2; j_call: TRBJ2-2; cdr3_length: 18; v_call: TRBV28; cdr3_nt: TGTGCCAGCAGCCCGGGACTAGCGGGAGGGCCTCGGACCGGGGAGCTGTTTTTT; cdr3_aa: CASSPGLAGGPRTGELFF
clone_size: .; d_call: TRBD1; j_call: TRBJ1-4; cdr3_length: 16; v_call: TRBV5-1; cdr3_nt: TGCGCCAGCAGCCCGCGACAGGGCGCCATTAATGAAAAACTGTTTTTT; cdr3_aa: CASSPRQGAINEKLFF
clone_size: once; d_call: .; j_call: TRBJ2-5; cdr3_length: 13; v_call: TRBV2; cdr3_nt: TGTGCCAGCATCCGGGGGGCCCAAGAGACCCAGTACTTC; cdr3_aa: CASIRGAQETQYF
clone_size: .; d_call: .; j_call: TRBJ1-1; cdr3_length: 13; v_call: TRBV11-2; cdr3_nt: TGTGCCAGCAGCCGCGACAGGCTGGAGGAAGCTTTCTTT; cdr3_aa: CASSRDRLEEAFF
clone_size: .; d_call: TRBD2; j_call: TRBJ2-1; cdr3_length: 15; v_call: TRBV27; cdr3_nt: TGTGCCAGCAGAAGAGGCGGGGGAGCTGACAATGAGCAGTTCTTC; cdr3_aa: CASRRGGGADNEQFF
clone_size: once; d_call: .; j_call: TRBJ1-5; cdr3_length: 12; v_call: TRBV28; cdr3_nt: TGTGCCACCGTCAGCCCCGGAGGGCCCCAGCATTTT; cdr3_aa: CATVSPGGPQHF
clone_size: .; d_call: .; j_call: TRBJ1-2; cdr3_length: 13; v_call: TRBV2; cdr3_nt: TGTGCCAGCAGTACCCCCGGGAACTATGGCTACACCTTC; cdr3_aa: CASSTPGNYGYTF
clone_size: .; d_call: .; j_call: TRBJ2-5; cdr3_length: 13; v_call: TRBV6-5; cdr3_nt: TGTGCCAGCAGTTACCGGTCCCAAGAGACCCAGTACTTC; cdr3_aa: CASSYRSQETQYF
clone_size: .; d_call: .; j_call: TRBJ1-5; cdr3_length: 12; v_call: TRBV5-6; cdr3_nt: TGTGCCAGCAGCTCAAACGGTCAGCCCCAGCATTTT; cdr3_aa: CASSSNGQPQHF
clone_size: .; d_call: .; j_call: TRBJ1-1; cdr3_length: 13; v_call: TRBV7-9; cdr3_nt: TGTGCCAGCAGCTTAGCTCTGGGGGGATTGGCTTTCTTT; cdr3_aa: CASSLALGGLAFF
clone_size: .; d_call: .; j_call: TRBJ1-6; cdr3_length: 16; v_call: TRBV27; cdr3_nt: TGTGCCAGCAGTTTAGTCCAGTTTGCAGGGAGGTCACCCCTCCACTTT; cdr3_aa: CASSLVQFAGRSPLHF
clone_size: few; d_call: TRBD1; j_call: TRBJ1-2; cdr3_length: 14; v_call: TRBV7-2; cdr3_nt: TGTGCCAGCAGCCGACAGGGGTCGGACTATGGCTACACCTTC; cdr3_aa: CASSRQGSDYGYTF
clone_size: .; d_call: TRBD1; j_call: TRBJ1-5; cdr3_length: 15; v_call: TRBV9; cdr3_nt: TGTGCCAGCAGCGTAGGACAGGGGGCATGGCAGCCCCAGCATTTT; cdr3_aa: CASSVGQGAWQPQHF
clone_size: .; d_call: TRBD2; j_call: TRBJ2-2; cdr3_length: 17; v_call: TRBV7-2; cdr3_nt: TGTGCCAGCAGCAGAGCTCCTAGCGGGGGCGGCACCGGGGAGCTGTTTTTT; cdr3_aa: CASSRAPSGGGTGELFF
clone_size: .; d_call: .; j_call: TRBJ2-2; cdr3_length: 13; v_call: TRBV7-8; cdr3_nt: TGTGCCAGCAGCTTGACTAGTCCCGGGGAGCTGTTTTTT; cdr3_aa: CASSLTSPGELFF
clone_size: .; d_call: TRBD2; j_call: TRBJ2-5; cdr3_length: 14; v_call: TRBV7-6; cdr3_nt: TGTGCCAGCAGCCTTGGCGGGGGGTTGGAGACCCAGTACTTC; cdr3_aa: CASSLGGGLETQYF
clone_size: .; d_call: .; j_call: TRBJ2-2; cdr3_length: 19; v_call: TRBV21-1; cdr3_nt: TGTGCCAGCAGCAAAGTCGGGGGGGATGGGCCAGAAAACACCGGGGAGCTGTTTTTT; cdr3_aa: CASSKVGGDGPENTGELFF
clone_size: .; d_call: .; j_call: TRBJ1-1; cdr3_length: 14; v_call: TRBV9; cdr3_nt: TGTGCCAGCAGCGTAGCTACGGGGGGGACTGAAGCTTTCTTT; cdr3_aa: CASSVATGGTEAFF
clone_size: .; d_call: TRBD2; j_call: TRBJ2-1; cdr3_length: 15; v_call: TRBV4-1; cdr3_nt: TGCGCCAGCAGTCTACTAGCGGGTTTCGCGAATGAGCAGTTCTTC; cdr3_aa: CASSLLAGFANEQFF